Presented here are 13 T cell receptor beta chains from one specimen sequenced in a study of T cells after yellow fever vaccination (dated by TCRdb to about 2019). Receptors were amplified or captured by 5' RACE. The instrument given in TCRdb is Illumina HiSeq 2500. Using fastp trimming at Q25 and MiXCR clonotype assembly, TCRdb reanalyzed the public sequencing data and kept in-frame beta chains. Each entry is one CDR3 protein sequence, shown with its most common DNA and genes. The sample table contains 550,000 to 750,000 distinct CDR3 sequences; only one count was recorded for around an eighth of them. The ten largest clones take up more than 12% of the sample. The sample's treatment or condition label is to be understood as: live attenuated yellow fever vaccine strain. This sample comprised PBMCs, obtained on the day of the yellow fever booster vaccination. The receptors derive from a young man who received the YFV17D yellow fever vaccine.

This rearrangement joins TRBV10-3 to TRBJ2-7, with TRBD1 as a possible D gene (6 bases). V was trimmed by 7 bases and J by 5 bases, leaving 18 bases between them. Germline CDR1 ENHRY, CDR2 SYGVKD. CDR3 length: 14 amino acids. CDR3 region: CAITPSRGRNEQYF. The CDR3 DNA is TGTGCCATCACCCCCAGCAGGGGCCGGAACGAGCAGTACTTC.

The rearrangement uses TRBV20-1 and TRBJ2-5; 8 bases line up with TRBD2. The CDR3 runs 15 residues. CDR1 and CDR2 (germline): DFQATT, SNEGSKA (reference sequence). The J segment lost 2 bases and the V segment lost 6 bases, leaving 11 bases of the junction unmatched. The CDR3 is CSAPKAGGQQETQYF. Written as DNA, the CDR3 is TGCAGTGCCCCGAAGGCGGGAGGCCAGCAAGAGACCCAGTACTTC.

This chain links TRBV19 with TRBJ2-2; 8 bases are a match to TRBD1. The V gene's germline CDR1 is LNHDA and CDR2 SQIVND (reference sequence). Trimming took 6 bases from V and 3 from J; bases not matched to a gene: 9. The CDR3 sequence is 16 residues long. In nucleotides, the CDR3 is TGTGCCAGTAGAGGGGGACAGGTGGCCTACACCGGGGAGCTGTTTTTT. This sequence encodes CASRGGQVAYTGELFF.

This clonotype showed up just a few times. The chain links TRBV5-4 to TRBJ2-7, with D possibly matching TRBD1 (7 bases). Germline V gene sequence: CDR1 SGHNT, CDR2 YYREEE (reference sequence). There are 15 residues in the CDR3. V lost 3 bases and J 4 bases, leaving 17 bases between the germline ends. The DNA for the CDR3 is TGTGCCAGCAGCTCGGGCGGGGACAGCAGTTACGAGCAGTACTTC. Amino acid sequence: CASSSGGDSSYEQYF.

The table lists this clonotype with a few counts. V is TRBV6-5 and J is TRBJ2-5; 8 bases are shared with TRBD2. Germline CDR1 MNHEY, CDR2 SVGAGI. V lost 4 bases and J lost 0; bases outside the gene matches: 4. CDR3 length equals 15 residues. CDR3 DNA: TGTGCCAGCAGTTCAACTAGCGGAGACCAAGAGACCCAGTACTTC. Its protein is CASSSTSGDQETQYF.

This clonotype was recorded a few times. The chain recombines TRBV5-1 with TRBJ2-7, with D unresolved. V shed 4 bases and J shed 0 bases, with 8 bases lying between them. The CDR3 spans 13 residues. The germline CDR1 and CDR2 sequences are SGHRS and YFSETQ. DNA for the CDR3: TGCGCCAGCAGCACCGACAACTCCTACGAGCAGTACTTC. Its translation: CASSTDNSYEQYF.

V and J are TRBV6-2 or TRBV6-3 and TRBJ2-3, with D maybe TRBD2 (5 bases). The CDR3 sequence is 17 residues long. Germline V gene data show CDR1 as MNHEY and CDR2 as SVGEGT. Trimming removed 5 bases at V and 1 base at J, with 19 bases between. CDR3 in DNA: TGTGCCAGCAGTCGCGGAGGTCACAAACCCGGCACAGATACGCAGTATTTT. Protein: CASSRGGHKPGTDTQYF.

This chain joins TRBV5-6 and TRBJ1-4; 8 nucleotides line up with TRBD1. Germline loops: CDR1 SGHDT, CDR2 YYEEEE. J lost 10 bases, V lost 2 bases, and 7 bases had no gene match. This CDR3 is 14 amino acids long. CDR3 bases: TGTGCCAGCAGCTTAGGACAGGGAACAGGAAAACTGTTTTTT. Its translation: CASSLGQGTGKLFF. The entire variable domain, with the rest obtained from reference TRBV5-6 and TRBJ1-4, is as follows: DAGVTQSPTHLIKTRGQQVTLRCSPKSGHDTVSWYQQALGQGPQFIFQYYEEEERQRGNFPDRFSGHQFPNYSSELNVNALLLGDSALYLCASSLGQGTGKLFFGSGTQLSVL.

In its sample, this clonotype was seen a few times. The chain carries TRBV6-2 or TRBV6-3 and TRBJ1-1; unclear D gene. Per germline, CDR1 MNHEY and CDR2 SVGEGT. The germline V and J ends were trimmed by 0 bases and 3 bases, with 5 bases remaining between them. The CDR3 runs 13 residues. CDR3 in amino acids: CASSYSAYTEAFF. Here the CDR3 DNA reads TGTGCCAGCAGTTACTCTGCGTACACTGAAGCTTTCTTT.

This clonotype was recorded a few times. This rearrangement joins TRBV20-1 to TRBJ1-6; D is perhaps TRBD1 (6 bases). V gave up 5 bases and J gave up 7 bases, with 12 bases separating them. Germline lookup yields CDR1 DFQATT and CDR2 SNEGSKA (reference sequence). This CDR3 spans 13 amino acids. CDR3 sequence: CSAHRALNSPLHF. DNA for the CDR3: TGCAGTGCTCACAGGGCCCTCAATTCACCCCTCCACTTT.

The count of this clonotype is one. The J gene is TRBJ2-1, the V gene TRBV28; 9 bases are a match to TRBD2. Germline-derived CDR1 and CDR2 are MDHEN and SYDVKM. With 5 bases clipped from V and 6 bases from J, the junction kept 8 bases outside the gene matches. The length of the CDR3 is 15 residues. CDR3 residues: CASSRPGLAVNEQFF. The CDR3, as DNA: TGTGCCAGCAGTCGCCCGGGACTAGCAGTCAATGAGCAGTTCTTC.

J is TRBJ2-3 and V is TRBV7-9, with D unresolved. Trimming stripped 2 bases from V and 6 bases from J, with 6 bases between. This CDR3 is 12 amino acids long. CDR1 SEHNR and CDR2 FQNEAQ come from the germline V gene (reference sequence). The CDR3 sequence: CASSLLDDTQYF. CDR3 nucleotides: TGTGCCAGCAGCTTATTGGATGATACGCAGTATTTT. Looking up the rest from reference TRBV7-9 and TRBJ2-3 gives the full variable domain: DTGVSQNPRHKITKRGQNVTFRCDPISEHNRLYWYRQTLGQGPEFLTYFQNEAQLEKSRLLSDRFSAERPKGSFSTLEIQRTEQGDSAMYLCASSLLDDTQYFGPGTRLTVL.

This clonotype has a handful of counts. The chain links TRBV19 to TRBJ2-5; D is unclear. Germline CDR1 reads LNHDA; CDR2 reads SQIVND (reference sequence). The CDR3 has 13 residues. With 7 bases removed from V and 4 bases from J, the gap between germline ends came to 13 bases. Here the CDR3 DNA reads TGTGCCAGTACCCGAAGGATTGGAGAGACCCAGTACTTC. This translates into CASTRRIGETQYF.